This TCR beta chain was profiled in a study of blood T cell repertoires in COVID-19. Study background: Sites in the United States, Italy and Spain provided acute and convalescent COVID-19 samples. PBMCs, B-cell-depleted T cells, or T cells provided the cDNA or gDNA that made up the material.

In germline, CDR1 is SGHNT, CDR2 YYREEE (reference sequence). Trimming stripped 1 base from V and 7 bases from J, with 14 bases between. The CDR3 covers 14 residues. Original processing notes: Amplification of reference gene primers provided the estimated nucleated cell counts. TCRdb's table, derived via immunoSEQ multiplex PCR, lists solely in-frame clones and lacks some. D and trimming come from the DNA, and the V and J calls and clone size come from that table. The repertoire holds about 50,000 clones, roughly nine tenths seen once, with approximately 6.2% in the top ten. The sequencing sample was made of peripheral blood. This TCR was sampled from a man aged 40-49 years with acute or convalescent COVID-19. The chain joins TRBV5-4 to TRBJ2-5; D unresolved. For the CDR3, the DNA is TGTGCCAGCAGCTTGTTTGCCGGGTCGGGGACCCAGTACTTC. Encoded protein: CASSLFAGSGTQYF.